Following are 17 T cell receptor beta chains from one sample sequenced in a study of T cell responses to AZD1222 COVID-19 vaccine. Data came from immunoSEQ multiplex PCR; TCRdb stores just in-frame clones and leaves some out. There are 130,000 to 150,000 clones in the sample; 90% occur only once, and around 3.7% lies in the top ten. The sequencing here drew on peripheral blood, taken on day 0 of AZD1222 vaccination. The source of these receptors is an adult in good health.

This sequence joins TRBV7-6 and TRBJ2-2; D unresolved. Per the germline V gene, CDR1 is SGHVS and CDR2 is FNYEAQ. The CDR3 contains 12 residues. The germline V and J ends were trimmed by 1 base and 7 bases, with 4 bases remaining between them. CDR3 sequence (DNA): TGTGCCAGCAGCTTAGAAGGCGGGGAGCTGTTTTTT. It encodes CASSLEGGELFF.

The J gene is TRBJ1-4, the V gene TRBV6-5; 9 bases match TRBD1. With 6 bases clipped from V and 5 bases from J, the junction kept 4 bases outside the gene matches. CDR3 length: 14 residues. The germline V gene has CDR1 MNHEY and CDR2 SVGAGI. The CDR3 sequence is CASSYGQGNEKLFF. The CDR3 coding sequence is TGTGCCAGCAGCTATGGACAGGGGAATGAAAAACTGTTTTTT.

The chain is built from TRBV4-1 and TRBJ2-7; possibly TRBD1 for D (5 bases). This CDR3 is 16 amino acids long. Trimming removed 0 bases at V and 2 bases at J, with 14 bases between. Per germline, CDR1 MGHRA and CDR2 YSYEKL. The CDR3 here is CASSQEGGHNPYEQYF. The DNA for the CDR3 is TGCGCCAGCAGCCAAGAGGGCGGACACAACCCCTACGAGCAGTACTTC.

The rearrangement links TRBV5-4 to TRBJ1-2; 8 nucleotides match TRBD1. Germline CDR1 and CDR2: SGHNT and YYREEE (reference sequence). J gave up 8 bases and V 4 bases, and 7 bases lay outside the gene matches. The CDR3 loop spans 13 amino acids. The CDR3 sequence: CASSPDRGGGYTF. The CDR3 DNA reads TGTGCCAGCAGCCCTGACAGGGGAGGAGGCTACACCTTC.

This rearrangement joins TRBV30 to TRBJ2-1; TRBD2 matches at 10 bases. From germline, CDR1 is GTSNPN and CDR2 SVGIG (reference sequence). There are 21 residues in the CDR3. Trimming at V came to 0 bases and at J to 0 bases, leaving 17 bases not matched to a gene. Written as DNA, the CDR3 is TGTGCCTGGAGTGTAGGGGTAGCGGGAGGTTATTTTATCGGCTCCTACAATGAGCAGTTCTTC. Its protein product is CAWSVGVAGGYFIGSYNEQFF.

This chain links TRBV10-2 with TRBJ2-1; 13 bases agree with TRBD2. V was clipped by 0 bases and J by 9 bases; unmatched bases: 5. In germline, CDR1 is WSHSY, CDR2 SAAADI. The CDR3 is 16 amino acids. The CDR3 is CASSESLAGGPVEQFF. The DNA of the CDR3 is TGCGCCAGCAGTGAGTCACTAGCGGGAGGGCCGGTTGAGCAGTTCTTC.

This sequence joins TRBV4-2 and TRBJ1-3; 7 nucleotides line up with TRBD1. Germline trimming cut 1 base from V and 3 bases from J; bases unmatched to any gene: 6. The CDR3 contains 16 residues. Per germline, CDR1 LGHNA and CDR2 YNFKEQ. The DNA for the CDR3 is TGTGCCAGCAGCCAAGTAGGGCAGGGGGATGGAAACACCATATATTTT. It is translated as CASSQVGQGDGNTIYF.

The chain joins TRBV7-2 to TRBJ2-7; D remains ambiguous. The CDR3 is made up of 12 amino acids. Germline CDR1 and CDR2: SGHTA and FQGNSA. Trimming pared 3 bases from V and 7 bases from J, leaving 10 bases between. CDR3 sequence reads: CASSLNAREQYF. CDR3 bases: TGTGCCAGCAGCTTGAATGCGAGGGAGCAGTACTTC. Drawing the rest from reference TRBV7-2 and TRBJ2-7, the complete variable domain is GAGVSQSPSNKVTEKGKDVELRCDPISGHTALYWYRQSLGQGLEFLIYFQGNSAPDKSGLPSDRFSAERTGGSVSTLTIQRTQQEDSAVYLCASSLNAREQYFGPGTRLTVT.

This chain connects TRBV7-9 to TRBJ1-4; tentatively, D is TRBD1 (5 bases). The germline CDR1 and CDR2 sequences are SEHNR and FQNEAQ (reference sequence). Between the trimmed V and J ends, which lost 3 bases and 5 bases, there was a span of 16 bases. CDR3 length equals 16 residues. The CDR3: CASSFSGVGMNEKLFF. The CDR3 DNA sequence: TGTGCCAGCAGCTTTTCGGGGGTGGGGATGAATGAAAAACTGTTTTTT.

Here the CDR3 reads CASSEVTGEGSPLHF. As DNA, the CDR3 is TGTGCCAGCAGTGAGGTTACAGGGGAAGGCTCACCCCTCCACTTT. The V call is TRBV6-1, the J call TRBJ1-6, with 7 positions matching TRBD1. The germline V gene has CDR1 MNHNS and CDR2 SASEGT. The CDR3 runs to 15 residues. J lost 10 bases, V lost 3 bases, and 9 bases had no gene match.

This chain uses TRBV5-4 with TRBJ2-7; TRBD1 matches at 7 bases. The junction had 9 bases not matched to a gene; V was cut back by 4 bases and J by 2 bases. Germline lookup yields CDR1 SGHNT and CDR2 YYREEE (reference sequence). The CDR3 consists of 15 residues. The CDR3 here is CASSPGGRTTYEQYF. In DNA form, the CDR3 reads TGTGCCAGCAGCCCAGGGGGTCGGACAACCTACGAGCAGTACTTC.

The V gene is TRBV19, the J gene TRBJ1-1, with TRBD1 matching 8 bases. J gave up 4 bases and V 6 bases, and 7 bases lay outside the gene matches. In germline, CDR1 is LNHDA, CDR2 SQIVND (reference sequence). This CDR3 contains 14 residues. CDR3 sequence reads: CASSIRGQSTEAFF. Written as DNA, the CDR3 is TGTGCCAGTAGCATCAGGGGGCAGTCCACTGAAGCTTTCTTT.

The V and J genes are TRBV7-2 and TRBJ2-4; 7 positions match TRBD2. This CDR3 has 18 amino acids. V shed 2 bases, J shed 0 bases, and the junction held 10 bases outside the gene matches. The germline V gene has CDR1 SGHTA and CDR2 FQGNSA. The CDR3 coding sequence is TGTGCCAGCAGCTTAAGGGCTAGCGGACGAAGAGCCAAAAACATTCAGTACTTC. This gives the protein CASSLRASGRRAKNIQYF.

This CDR3 is CASSLEVGGELFF. The CDR3 nucleotides read TGCGCCAGCAGCTTGGAAGTCGGCGGGGAGCTGTTTTTT. V and J are TRBV5-1 and TRBJ2-2, with D unclear. The CDR3 is made up of 13 amino acids. Looked up from germline, CDR1 is SGHRS and CDR2 is YFSETQ. Trimming removed 0 bases from V and 7 bases from J, with 7 bases in between.

Details on this clone: A junction end diverges from the germline sequence, so it may reflect a read error. The chain combines TRBV5-6 with TRBJ2-7; the match to TRBD2 covers 8 bases. Germline V gives CDR1 SGHDT, CDR2 YYEEEE. The CDR3 is made up of 16 amino acids. Here the CDR3 reads CASTPKAGLDSNEQYF. The CDR3 DNA reads as TGTGCCAGCACCCCTAAGGCGGGACTAGACTCCAACGAGCAGTACTTC.

This rearrangement joins TRBV12-3 or TRBV12-4 to TRBJ1-4, with unresolved D. The length of the CDR3 is 13 residues. V lost 5 bases and J 5 bases, leaving 9 bases between the germline ends. CDR3 in DNA: TGTGCCAGCAGTACAACAGCGAATGAAAAACTGTTTTTT. Protein product: CASSTTANEKLFF.

This chain connects TRBV6-5 to TRBJ1-5; 10 nucleotides match TRBD1. This CDR3 is built from 15 residues. Germline V gene lookup returns CDR1 MNHEY and CDR2 SVGAGI. The trim removed 6 bases at V and 5 bases at J, leaving 7 bases unmatched. For the CDR3, the DNA is TGTGCCAGCAGAGGAGGGACAGGGGACTATCAGCCCCAGCATTTT. It translates to CASRGGTGDYQPQHF.